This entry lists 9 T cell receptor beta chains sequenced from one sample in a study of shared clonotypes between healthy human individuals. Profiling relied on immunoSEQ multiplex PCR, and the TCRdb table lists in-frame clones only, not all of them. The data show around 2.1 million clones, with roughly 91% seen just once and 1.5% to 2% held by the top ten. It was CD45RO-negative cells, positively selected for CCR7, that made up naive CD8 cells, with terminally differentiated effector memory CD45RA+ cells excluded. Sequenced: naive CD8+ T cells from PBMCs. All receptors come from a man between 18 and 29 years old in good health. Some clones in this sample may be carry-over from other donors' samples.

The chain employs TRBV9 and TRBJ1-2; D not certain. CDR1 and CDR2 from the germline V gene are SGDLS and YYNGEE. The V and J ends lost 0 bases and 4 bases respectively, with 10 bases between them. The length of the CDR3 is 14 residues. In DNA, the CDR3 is TGTGCCAGCAGCGTAGTCCGGGAGTCCTATGGCTACACCTTC. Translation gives CASSVVRESYGYTF.

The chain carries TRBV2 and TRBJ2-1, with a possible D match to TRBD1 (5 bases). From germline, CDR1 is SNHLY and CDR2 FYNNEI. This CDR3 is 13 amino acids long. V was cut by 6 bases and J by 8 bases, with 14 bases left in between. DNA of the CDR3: TGTGCCAGCAGCAATACGTGGGGCCATGAGCAGTTCTTC. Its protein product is CASSNTWGHEQFF.

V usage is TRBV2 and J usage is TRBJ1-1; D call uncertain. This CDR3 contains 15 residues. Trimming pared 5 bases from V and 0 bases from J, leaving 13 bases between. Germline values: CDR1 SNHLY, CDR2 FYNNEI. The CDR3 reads CASSREGEMNTEAFF. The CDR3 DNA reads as TGTGCCAGCAGTCGGGAGGGAGAGATGAACACTGAAGCTTTCTTT.

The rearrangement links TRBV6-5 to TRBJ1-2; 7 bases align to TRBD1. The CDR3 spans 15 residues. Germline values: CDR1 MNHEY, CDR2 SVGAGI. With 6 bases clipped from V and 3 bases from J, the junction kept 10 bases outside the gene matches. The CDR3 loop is CASSRQGGTHYGYTF. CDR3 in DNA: TGTGCCAGCAGCCGACAGGGTGGCACTCACTATGGCTACACCTTC.

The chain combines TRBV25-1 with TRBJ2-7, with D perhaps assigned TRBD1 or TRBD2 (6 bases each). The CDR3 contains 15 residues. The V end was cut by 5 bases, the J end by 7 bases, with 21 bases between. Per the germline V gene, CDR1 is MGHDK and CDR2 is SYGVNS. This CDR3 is CASSKGGVGVKEQYF. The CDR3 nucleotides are TGTGCCAGCAGTAAGGGGGGAGTGGGAGTAAAGGAGCAGTACTTC.

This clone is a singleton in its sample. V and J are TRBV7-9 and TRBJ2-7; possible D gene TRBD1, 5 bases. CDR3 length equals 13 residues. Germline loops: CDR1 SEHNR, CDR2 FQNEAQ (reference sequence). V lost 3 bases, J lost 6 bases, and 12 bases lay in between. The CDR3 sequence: CASSFQGRGEQYF. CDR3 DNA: TGTGCCAGCAGCTTTCAGGGTAGGGGCGAGCAGTACTTC.

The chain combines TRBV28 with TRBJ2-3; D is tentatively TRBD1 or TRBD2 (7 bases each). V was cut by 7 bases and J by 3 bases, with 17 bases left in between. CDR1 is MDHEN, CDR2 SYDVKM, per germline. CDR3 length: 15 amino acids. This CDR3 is CASTKGRGGTDTQYF. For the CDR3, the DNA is TGTGCCAGCACCAAAGGCAGGGGGGGGACAGATACGCAGTATTTT.

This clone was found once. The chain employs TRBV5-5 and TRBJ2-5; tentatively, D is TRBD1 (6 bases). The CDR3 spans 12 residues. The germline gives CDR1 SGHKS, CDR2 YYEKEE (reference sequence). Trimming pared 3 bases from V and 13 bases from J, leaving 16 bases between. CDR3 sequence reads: CASSWGSGQGYF. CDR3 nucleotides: TGTGCCAGCAGCTGGGGTTCGGGACAAGGGTACTTC.

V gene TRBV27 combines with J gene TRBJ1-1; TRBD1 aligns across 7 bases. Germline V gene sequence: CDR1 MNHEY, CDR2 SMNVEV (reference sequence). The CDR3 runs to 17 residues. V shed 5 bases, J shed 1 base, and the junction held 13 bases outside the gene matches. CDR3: CASSPYPRDSQNTEAFF. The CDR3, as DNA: TGTGCCAGCAGTCCGTACCCCCGGGACAGCCAGAACACTGAAGCTTTCTTT.